The 16 T cell receptor beta chains given below trace back to one sample, sequenced in a study of cytomegalovirus exposure and HLA in healthy donors (dated by TCRdb to 2017 to 2019). The library relied on the immunoSEQ multiplex PCR assay. For the multiplex PCR, a mixture combining 60 forward primers for TCR Vbeta segments and 13 reverse primers for TCR Jbeta segments was used. TCRdb's version of the immuneACCESS table is confined to in-frame rearrangements and falls short of the full clone set. An unresolved V gene accounts for under half of the shortfall where checked; the remainder is of unknown origin. The sample contains tens of thousands of clones, around 80% of them found a single time. Around 4% of the sample is held by the ten biggest clonotypes. Input material: PBMCs. These receptors were collected from a male donor in good health and CMV-seropositive.

There are a few counts of this clone. The chain uses TRBV29-1 and TRBJ2-6; a weak D match, TRBD2 (6 bases). Germline values: CDR1 SQVTM, CDR2 ANQGSEA. This CDR3 contains 14 residues. The V gene lost 0 bases and the J gene lost 8 bases, with 11 bases spanning the gap. CDR3 nucleotide sequence: TGCAGCGTTGAAGATCAGGAGGGTTCCAACGTCCTGACTTTC. As protein: CSVEDQEGSNVLTF.

This clone was picked up a small number of times. This chain connects TRBV29-1 to TRBJ1-2, with D maybe TRBD1 (5 bases). The V gene's germline CDR1 is SQVTM and CDR2 ANQGSEA. V was clipped by 0 bases and J by 4 bases, with 12 bases between them. The CDR3 has 14 residues. The CDR3 loop is CSVEEVAGFYGYTF. CDR3 nucleotides: TGCAGCGTTGAAGAGGTAGCAGGGTTCTATGGCTACACCTTC.

J is TRBJ1-3 and V is TRBV5-1, with D uncertain. The CDR3 is 15 amino acids. Germline CDR1 is SGHRS and CDR2 is YFSETQ. Trimming pared 8 bases from V and 0 bases from J, leaving 15 bases between. CDR3: CASSRDRPSGNTIYF. The CDR3 DNA reads as TGCGCCAGTTCGAGAGATCGTCCCTCTGGAAACACCATATATTTT.

In its sample, this clone was seen a few times. The V call is TRBV2, the J call TRBJ1-1, with D possibly being TRBD1 (6 bases). The CDR3 runs to 13 residues. Germline lookup yields CDR1 SNHLY and CDR2 FYNNEI. Deletions cut 2 bases from V and 5 bases from J, with 9 bases between. CDR3 sequence (DNA): TGTGCCAGCAGTGAAACCACAGGGACTGAAGCTTTCTTT. It codes for CASSETTGTEAFF.

J is TRBJ1-6 and V is TRBV30; 11 positions match TRBD1. Trimming at V came to 2 bases and at J to 11 bases, leaving 14 bases not matched to a gene. CDR1 GTSNPN and CDR2 SVGIG come from the germline V gene (reference sequence). The CDR3 runs 17 residues. The CDR3 DNA is TGTGCCTGGAGTTTAACCCATGGGGGGACAGGGGGAGCACCCCTCCACTTT. Its protein is CAWSLTHGGTGGAPLHF.

The chain carries TRBV28 and TRBJ2-1; 8 nucleotides agree with TRBD2. Germline trimming cut 8 bases from V and 1 base from J; bases unmatched to any gene: 4. The CDR3 length is 14 residues. Looked up from germline, CDR1 is MDHEN and CDR2 is SYDVKM. CDR3 region: CASLSGSSYNEQFF. For the CDR3, the DNA is TGTGCCAGCCTCAGCGGGAGTTCCTACAATGAGCAGTTCTTC.

The genes are TRBV27 and TRBJ2-1; TRBD1 is a possible D gene (5 bases). Trimming cost V 4 bases and J 5 bases, with 18 bases left between them. CDR1 and CDR2 (germline): MNHEY, SMNVEV (reference sequence). CDR3 length: 16 residues. CDR3 coding DNA: TGTGCCAGCAGTTCCCCCCCAGGGAAGAGCGACAATGAGCAGTTCTTC. Translation gives CASSSPPGKSDNEQFF.

V usage is TRBV5-4 and J usage is TRBJ2-6; D perhaps matches TRBD2 (5 bases). The V end was cut by 3 bases, the J end by 0 bases, with 7 bases between. CDR1 is SGHNT, CDR2 YYREEE, per germline (reference sequence). The CDR3 contains 15 residues. The CDR3 sequence is CASSSEGSGANVLTF. In DNA form, the CDR3 reads TGTGCCAGCAGCTCCGAGGGCTCTGGGGCCAACGTCCTGACTTTC. Full variable domain (rest looked up from reference TRBV5-4 and TRBJ2-6): ETGVTQSPTHLIKTRGQQVTLRCSSQSGHNTVSWYQQALGQGPQFIFQYYREEENGRGNFPPRFSGLQFPNYSSELNVNALELDDSALYLCASSSEGSGANVLTFGAGSRLTVL.

The CDR3 here is CASSLYSGGAPDTQYF. The CDR3 nucleotides read TGTGCCAGCAGTTTATACAGCGGGGGGGCCCCAGATACGCAGTATTTT. The chain couples TRBV27 to TRBJ2-3, with TRBD2 matching over 10 bases. The CDR3 has 16 residues. Germline values: CDR1 MNHEY, CDR2 SMNVEV (reference sequence). J gave up 4 bases and V 1 base, and 5 bases lay outside the gene matches.

The genes are TRBV5-1 and TRBJ2-7; 11 nucleotides align to TRBD1. CDR3 length: 14 amino acids. The V and J ends lost 2 bases and 7 bases, in that order; junction bases with no gene match: 5. The germline CDR1 and CDR2 sequences are SGHRS and YFSETQ. The CDR3 protein is CASSFHRDRGEQYF. CDR3 nucleotide sequence: TGCGCCAGCAGCTTTCACCGGGACAGGGGGGAGCAGTACTTC.

The chain joins TRBV19 to TRBJ2-7; 8 bases are shared with TRBD1. The trim removed 5 bases at V and 1 base at J, leaving 7 bases unmatched. Per the germline V gene, CDR1 is LNHDA and CDR2 is SQIVND (reference sequence). The CDR3 loop spans 15 amino acids. The DNA for the CDR3 is TGTGCCAGTAGTGTCGGACAGGGTAGTTCCTACGAGCAGTACTTC. It codes for CASSVGQGSSYEQYF.

CDR3 sequence (DNA): TGTGCCAGCAGCCCCAACACAGGGAGCGCCGGGGAGCTGTTTTTT. This encodes CASSPNTGSAGELFF. The chain uses TRBV6-5 and TRBJ2-2; D may be TRBD1 (6 bases). Germline CDR1 reads MNHEY; CDR2 reads SVGAGI. Trimming took 6 bases from V and 6 from J, leaving 17 bases between them. This CDR3 contains 15 residues.

The count of this clone is one. The chain uses TRBV14 and TRBJ1-2; no definite D call. The CDR3 contains 11 residues. Trimming removed 0 bases at V and 14 bases at J, with 10 bases between. Germline CDR1 is SGHDN and CDR2 is FVKESK. The CDR3 DNA reads TGTGCCAGCAGCCAAGATCAGGCGCTGACCTTC. As protein: CASSQDQALTF.

This chain connects TRBV5-4 to TRBJ1-2; the D gene is possibly TRBD1 (6 bases). Germline V gene lookup returns CDR1 SGHNT and CDR2 YYREEE (reference sequence). This CDR3 comprises 14 residues. V lost 4 bases, J lost 6 bases, and 16 bases lay in between. CDR3 region: CASSPVGALDGYTF. The CDR3 DNA sequence: TGTGCCAGCAGCCCGGTGGGGGCCCTCGATGGCTACACCTTC.

The chain combines TRBV14 with TRBJ1-1; maybe TRBD1 (6 bases). Between the trimmed V and J ends, which lost 2 bases and 0 bases, there was a span of 16 bases. This CDR3 has 17 residues. Looked up from germline, CDR1 is SGHDN and CDR2 is FVKESK. CDR3 nucleotide sequence: TGTGCCAGCAGCCAAATCGGAACGGGACACCTGAACACTGAAGCTTTCTTT. This gives the protein CASSQIGTGHLNTEAFF.

This rearrangement joins TRBV11-1 to TRBJ2-3, with 11 bases identical to TRBD2. CDR1 and CDR2 (germline): SGHAT, FQDESV (reference sequence). The CDR3 length is 15 residues. Trimming took 1 base from V and 6 from J; bases not matched to a gene: 3. Written as DNA, the CDR3 is TGTGCCAGCAGCTTAGGAACTAGCGGGGGTGATACGCAGTATTTT. Its translation is CASSLGTSGGDTQYF.